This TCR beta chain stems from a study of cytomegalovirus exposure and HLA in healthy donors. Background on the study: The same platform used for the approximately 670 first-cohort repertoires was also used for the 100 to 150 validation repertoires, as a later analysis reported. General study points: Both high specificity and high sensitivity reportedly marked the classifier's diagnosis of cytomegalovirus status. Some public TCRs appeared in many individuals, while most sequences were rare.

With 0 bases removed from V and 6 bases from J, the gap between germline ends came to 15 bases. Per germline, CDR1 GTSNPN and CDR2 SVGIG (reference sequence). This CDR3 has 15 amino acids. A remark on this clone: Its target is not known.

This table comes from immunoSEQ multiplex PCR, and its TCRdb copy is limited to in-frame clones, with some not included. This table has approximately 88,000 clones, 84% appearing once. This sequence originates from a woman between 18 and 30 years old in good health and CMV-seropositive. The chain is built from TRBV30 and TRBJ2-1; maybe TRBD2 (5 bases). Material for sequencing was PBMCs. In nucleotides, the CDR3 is TGTGCCTGGAGTGTACCTCATCCTCGGGGCAATGAGCAGTTCTTC. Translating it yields CAWSVPHPRGNEQFF.